This passage covers 19 T cell receptor beta chains from one sample sequenced in a study of shared T cell receptors in the human thymus. Assay: immunoSEQ multiplex PCR; the TCRdb copy retains only in-frame clones and omits some. The table lists some 700,000 clones, around 89% of them singletons. This same sample was also taken into another study, of human thymus T cells.

Sequenced input: thymocytes. These receptor sequences come from a boy younger than two with a congenital heart defect.

The rearrangement joins TRBV13 to TRBJ1-1; unclear D gene. Trimming pared 5 bases from V and 1 base from J, leaving 11 bases between. There are 14 residues in the CDR3. The germline V gene has CDR1 PRHDT and CDR2 FYEKMQ (reference sequence). The CDR3 region has the DNA TGTGCCAGCAGCCCCGGGAGGGCGAACACTGAAGCTTTCTTT. Its translation is CASSPGRANTEAFF.

The chain is built from TRBV4-3 and TRBJ2-4, with 10 bases lining up with TRBD2. The CDR3 is made up of 19 amino acids. V gave up 1 base and J gave up 0 bases; unmatched junction bases: 9. CDR1 is LGHNA and CDR2 is YSLEER in the germline V gene. As DNA, the CDR3 is TGCGCCAGCAGCCAAGGAAGCGGGAGGGACCAACTAGCCAAAAACATTCAGTACTTC. Translating gives CASSQGSGRDQLAKNIQYF.

The V call is TRBV5-1, the J call TRBJ2-7; D might be TRBD2 (9 bases). V was pared by 4 bases and J by 6 bases, with 29 bases between. CDR1 is SGHRS, CDR2 YFSETQ, per germline. The CDR3 runs 18 residues. CDR3 bases: TGCGCCAGCAGCCCGGACAGGGTTTGGCGGGAGGGAGTTGTCGAGCAGTACTTC. This encodes CASSPDRVWREGVVEQYF.

This clone appeared a few times. V is TRBV11-3 and J is TRBJ2-1, with 10 bases lining up with TRBD2. The J segment lost 8 bases and the V segment lost 3 bases, leaving 19 bases of the junction unmatched. The CDR3 length is 19 residues. CDR1 is SGHNT and CDR2 is YENEEA in the germline V gene. The CDR3 here is CASSFLSPLLAGVADEQFF. CDR3 bases: TGTGCCAGCAGCTTTCTTAGCCCCCTCCTAGCGGGAGTAGCTGATGAGCAGTTCTTC.

The J gene is TRBJ2-1, the V gene TRBV5-1; no clear D. The V end was cut by 7 bases, the J end by 5 bases, with 16 bases between. This CDR3 comprises 14 residues. Germline CDR1 reads SGHRS; CDR2 reads YFSETQ. This CDR3 is CASRVDPSDNEQFF. The CDR3 DNA follows: TGCGCCAGCCGGGTCGACCCTTCCGACAATGAGCAGTTCTTC.

The chain uses TRBV29-1 and TRBJ2-7; 8 bases fit TRBD2. J gave up 3 bases and V 1 base, and 11 bases lay outside the gene matches. The CDR3 consists of 16 residues. Per germline, CDR1 SQVTM and CDR2 ANQGSEA. CDR3 sequence: CSVEGAGGETIYEQYF. The DNA for the CDR3 is TGCAGCGTTGAAGGGGCCGGGGGGGAGACAATCTACGAGCAGTACTTC.

With respect to this clone: Different DNA sequences within this sample yield the same CDR3. V gene TRBV5-6 combines with J gene TRBJ2-7; 8 positions match TRBD2. CDR3 size: 16 residues. Per the germline V gene, CDR1 is SGHDT and CDR2 is YYEEEE. After removal of 0 bases from V and 1 base from J, the junction contained 6 bases not matched to a gene. CDR3 nucleotide sequence: TGTGCCAGCAGCTTGGCCTGGCTAGCGGGTTCCTACGAGCAGTACTTC. Translation gives CASSLAWLAGSYEQYF.

In its sample, this clone was seen once. In DNA, the CDR3 is TGTGCCAGCCATGGGGCCAGGGGAAGGTATGGCTACACCTTC. It specifies CASHGARGRYGYTF. The J gene is TRBJ1-2, the V gene TRBV7-9, with D perhaps TRBD1 (6 bases). V was cut by 8 bases and J by 5 bases, with 18 bases left in between. Germline CDR1 is SEHNR and CDR2 is FQNEAQ (reference sequence). The CDR3 length is 14 residues.

The rearrangement links TRBV19 to TRBJ2-5; 7 positions agree with TRBD1. Germline-derived CDR1 and CDR2 are LNHDA and SQIVND (reference sequence). This CDR3 contains 15 residues. J gave up 0 bases and V 6 bases, and 7 bases lay outside the gene matches. The chain's CDR3 is CASSLYRGHQETQYF. CDR3 bases: TGTGCCAGTAGCTTATACAGGGGCCACCAAGAGACCCAGTACTTC.

V is TRBV4-1 and J is TRBJ1-1, with D maybe TRBD1 (6 bases). Germline CDR1 MGHRA, CDR2 YSYEKL. The CDR3 spans 13 residues. V was pared by 1 base and J by 11 bases, with 14 bases between. The CDR3 reads CASSQAGQGEAFF. In DNA, the CDR3 is TGCGCCAGCAGCCAAGCGGGACAAGGGGAGGCTTTCTTT.

The chain is built from TRBV5-1 and TRBJ2-7, with 8 bases aligning to TRBD2. Trimming at V came to 1 base and at J to 0 bases, leaving 9 bases not matched to a gene. Per the germline V gene, CDR1 is SGHRS and CDR2 is YFSETQ. This CDR3 contains 17 residues. The CDR3 sequence: CASSLPPCGRSSYEQYF. CDR3 coding DNA: TGCGCCAGCAGCTTGCCTCCTTGCGGGAGGTCCTCCTACGAGCAGTACTTC.

This chain joins TRBV27 and TRBJ1-4; 11 bases line up with TRBD1. This CDR3 region has 17 residues. Germline V gene data show CDR1 as MNHEY and CDR2 as SMNVEV (reference sequence). J gave up 8 bases and V 0 bases, and 8 bases lay outside the gene matches. CDR3 in amino acids: CASSLSLDRGRREKLFF. The DNA for the CDR3 is TGTGCCAGCAGTTTATCGTTGGACAGGGGGCGCCGGGAAAAACTGTTTTTT.

The rearrangement joins TRBV11-2 to TRBJ1-4; 9 positions match TRBD1. Germline V gene sequence: CDR1 SGHAT, CDR2 FQNNGV. The CDR3 has 15 amino acids. Germline trimming cut 3 bases from V and 8 bases from J; bases unmatched to any gene: 7. CDR3 coding DNA: TGTGCCAGCAGCTTGGTACAGGGGGCTGGGGAAAAACTGTTTTTT. This translates into CASSLVQGAGEKLFF.

The V and J genes are TRBV6-1 and TRBJ1-1; tentative D call: TRBD1 (6 bases). Germline CDR1 is MNHNS and CDR2 is SASEGT. The CDR3 spans 14 residues. V shed 7 bases and J shed 3 bases, with 15 bases lying between them. CDR3: CASTEHTGYTEAFF. In DNA form, the CDR3 reads TGTGCCAGCACCGAGCATACAGGGTACACTGAAGCTTTCTTT.

V and J are TRBV7-9 and TRBJ2-5, with D maybe TRBD1 (6 bases). The CDR3 sequence is 15 residues long. V lost 2 bases to trimming and J lost 3 bases, with 13 bases between them. Germline V gene sequence: CDR1 SEHNR, CDR2 FQNEAQ (reference sequence). In DNA form, the CDR3 reads TGTGCCAGCAGCTTACCGGTTGACAGGAAAGAGACCCAGTACTTC. It codes for CASSLPVDRKETQYF.

The V gene is TRBV5-4, the J gene TRBJ1-1; the match to TRBD1 covers 8 bases. Per germline, CDR1 SGHNT and CDR2 YYREEE (reference sequence). The CDR3 totals 15 residues. Trimming at V came to 4 bases and at J to 3 bases, leaving 8 bases not matched to a gene. The CDR3 reads CASSAKTGEHTEAFF. The CDR3, as DNA: TGTGCCAGCAGCGCTAAGACAGGGGAGCACACTGAAGCTTTCTTT.

About this clone: Mismatch with germline at one junction end may stem from a read error. This chain links TRBV20-1 with TRBJ1-2; 10 bases match TRBD1. Germline lookup yields CDR1 DFQATT and CDR2 SNEGSKA (reference sequence). The CDR3 has 10 residues. This CDR3 is CSAADRGLIF. The CDR3 DNA is TGCAGTGCGGCCGACAGGGGGCTCATCTTC.

This rearrangement joins TRBV30 to TRBJ2-2; 7 nucleotides align to TRBD1. CDR1 GTSNPN and CDR2 SVGIG come from the germline V gene (reference sequence). Trimming removed 1 base from V and 0 bases from J; junction bases left unmatched: 8. The CDR3 covers 17 residues. Here the CDR3 reads CAWSEGASFPNTGELFF. For the CDR3, the DNA is TGTGCCTGGAGTGAGGGGGCCTCCTTCCCGAACACCGGGGAGCTGTTTTTT.

The genes are TRBV7-9 and TRBJ2-7; 7 bases are shared with TRBD2. The V gene's germline CDR1 is SEHNR and CDR2 FQNEAQ (reference sequence). The CDR3 totals 14 residues. The trim removed 5 bases at V and 5 bases at J, leaving 9 bases unmatched. CDR3 sequence (DNA): TGTGCCAGCAGCGGAGCTGGCGGGAGCCACGAGCAGTACTTC. Its protein product is CASSGAGGSHEQYF.